Below, one T cell receptor (beta chain) is given with its context. Its antigen is not identified. The record originates from a study of T-cell memory formation after mild COVID-19. V lost 7 bases and J lost 0; bases outside the gene matches: 13. Germline assignment: CDR1 MNHEY and CDR2 SMNVEV (reference sequence). This CDR3 is built from 17 residues. General study points: CD4+ bias marked clones expanding day 15 to 37, unlike balanced contracting clones. Mainly in CM and EM were contracting CD4+ clones; CD8+ were in EMRA.

The 5'RACE method, run with constant-segment primers, produced TCR alpha and TCR beta cDNA libraries (carrying sample barcodes and UMIs). Each CDR3 protein is one row after TCRdb ran MiXCR on the 5' RACE reads. The repertoire consists of almost 350,000 distinct CDR3 sequences, with 20% to 25% occurring once and the leading ten covering roughly a fifth. The chain recombines TRBV27 with TRBJ2-3; 7 bases agree with TRBD2. The receptor comes from a man between 18 and 29 years old who had mild COVID-19 (a few samples of this study predate the infection). Cell type and time point are not known. The material sequenced was PBMCs or a T cell subset sorted from them (not recorded which). The CDR3 DNA sequence: TGTGCCAGCATGAACGGGGGGATCGGGCCTAGCACAGATACGCAGTATTTT. This codes for CASMNGGIGPSTDTQYF.